Shown below are 17 T cell receptor beta chains from a single sample sequenced in a study of CD8+ T cells in alopecia areata. Sequencing templates came from extracted RNA that was reverse transcribed into cDNA. Sequenced by immunoSEQ multiplex PCR; TCRdb stores in-frame clones only, minus some. Singletons are absent from the sample, which has more than 250,000 clones. It was with CD4, CD8alpha, NKG2D, NKG2ACE and other markers that pooled cutaneous lymph node cells were sorted. Specimen: CD4+ T cells sorted from a lymph node. Receptors were obtained from a C3H/HeJ mouse with alopecia areata. Strain MHC haplotype: H2-k.

Turning to this clone: The gene names here belong to mouse. Read sequence stops 4 residues before the CDR3 end, and the germline J gene provides the missing end. V gene TRBV1 combines with J gene TRBJ2-4; 7 bases are a match to TRBD2. CDR1 is NSQYPW, CDR2 LRSPGD, per germline (reference sequence). V shed 0 bases and J 3 bases; nucleotides not matched to a gene: 6. The length of the CDR3 is 16 residues. CDR3 bases read: TGCACCTGCAGTGCAGATACCCACTGGGGACAAAAC. This codes for CTCSADTHWGQN. The full CDR3 protein reads CTCSADTHWGQNTLYF.

Concerning this clone: The genes are named according to mouse. Read coverage stops 4 residues before the CDR3 terminus; the germline J gene supplies the remainder. Other nucleotide sequences in the sample specify the same CDR3. The chain has TRBV13-1 and TRBJ2-5; 10 positions agree with TRBD1. CDR3 length equals 15 residues. V was clipped by 3 bases and J by 2 bases; unmatched bases: 3. Germline V CDR1 and CDR2: NSHNY, SYGAGN. CDR3 loop: CASSARDRGQDTQYF. The CDR3 bases that were read are TGTGCCAGCAGTGCCCGGGACAGGGGCCAAGAC.

This clone was detected a few times. Each gene name is a mouse one. The CDR3 spells CASSPSTGGYSYEQYF. The CDR3 DNA, read in part, is TGTGCCAGCAGCCCCTCGACTGGGGGGTACTCCTAT. This chain joins TRBV5 and TRBJ2-7; 10 bases line up with TRBD2. The CDR3 extends 4 residues past the end of the read, so its final part is completed from the germline J gene. The junction had 6 bases not matched to a gene; V was cut back by 4 bases and J by 0 bases. Germline CDR1 LGHNA, CDR2 YNLKQL (reference sequence). This CDR3 has 16 residues.

Concerning this clone itself: Germline and genes: mouse. Read coverage stops 3 residues before the CDR3 terminus; the germline J gene supplies the remainder. This chain uses TRBV1 with TRBJ1-6; 7 nucleotides match TRBD1. TRBJ1-6 is an open reading frame whose function is uncertain. The CDR3 has 16 amino acids. Trimming at V came to 3 bases and at J to 3 bases, leaving 5 bases not matched to a gene. Germline V CDR1 and CDR2: NSQYPW, LRSPGD (reference sequence). The CDR3 bases that were read are TGCACCTGCAGTGCCGGGACAGTCCTCTATAATTCGCCC. Translation gives CTCSAGTVLYNSP. In full, the CDR3 is CTCSAGTVLYNSPLYF.

About this clone itself: All gene names here are mouse names. The CDR3 end falls 4 residues outside the read, so it is completed with the germline J gene. This chain connects TRBV13-1 to TRBJ1-1; D is perhaps TRBD1 (6 bases). Per the germline V gene, CDR1 is NSHNY and CDR2 is SYGAGN. The V and J ends lost 1 base and 1 base respectively, with 11 bases between them. This CDR3 comprises 15 residues. The sequenced part of the CDR3 DNA is TGTGCCAGCAGTGATCCCAGGGGAGGAAACACA. Protein: CASSDPRGGNT. The full CDR3 protein reads CASSDPRGGNTEVFF.

As for this clone: Mouse gene names and germline throughout. The CDR3 bases that were read are TGTGCCAGCAGTGTCGGGACTGGGGGGGCGCTGAGTGCAGAA. Its translation is CASSVGTGGALSAE. The whole CDR3 sequence is CASSVGTGGALSAETLYF. The chain uses TRBV13-1 and TRBJ2-3; 14 positions agree with TRBD2. The read is 4 residues too short to cover the CDR3 end, so that end is filled in from the germline J gene. Looked up from germline, CDR1 is NSHNY and CDR2 is SYGAGN. This CDR3 has 18 amino acids. The V gene end was trimmed by 3 bases and the J gene end by 0 bases; junction bases not matched to a gene: 6.

Many counts were recorded for this clone. Any gene name here is a mouse gene name. Other DNA sequences of this sample code for an identical CDR3. The part of the CDR3 DNA that was read is TGCACCTGCAGTGCAGACCGGGGGGGGGAC. This gives the protein CTCSADRGGD. In full, the CDR3 reads CTCSADRGGDTQYF. The chain has TRBV1 and TRBJ2-5; 7 nucleotides match TRBD2. The read gets to within 4 residues of the CDR3 end, and the germline J gene fills in the rest. Per the germline V gene, CDR1 is NSQYPW and CDR2 is LRSPGD (reference sequence). The length of the CDR3 is 14 residues. The entire variable domain, with the rest obtained from reference TRBV1 and TRBJ2-5, is as follows: VTLLEQNPRWRLVPRGQAVNLRCILKNSQYPWMSWYQQDLQKQLQWLFTLRSPGDKEVKSLPGADYLATRVTDTELRLQVANMSQGRTLYCTCSADRGGDTQYFGPGTRLLVL.

This clone has only a few counts. The listed genes are named as in mouse. From the germline J gene comes the end of the CDR3, since the read stops 4 residues before it. Other DNA sequences in the sample encode the same CDR3. The chain combines TRBV1 with TRBJ2-4; 8 bases map to TRBD2. Looked up from germline, CDR1 is NSQYPW and CDR2 is LRSPGD (reference sequence). The CDR3 loop spans 16 amino acids. V lost 1 base and J lost 0; bases outside the gene matches: 3. CDR3 DNA, as far as it was read: TGCACCTGCAGTGCAGTGGTGGGGGGGAGTCAAAAC. Encoded protein: CTCSAVVGGSQN. The full CDR3 sequence reads CTCSAVVGGSQNTLYF.

This clone turned up a few times. These gene names are mouse names. The sequenced fragment ends 4 residues before the CDR3 boundary, so the rest is inferred from the germline J gene. This chain connects TRBV29 to TRBJ1-2; 10 bases match TRBD1. The CDR3 extends over 15 amino acids. CDR1 is MSHET and CDR2 is SYDVDS in the germline V gene. The CDR3 loop reads CAPGQGKGTNSDYTF. The part of the CDR3 DNA that was read is TGTGCACCGGGACAGGGGAAGGGAACAAACTCC.

A word on this clone: Gene labels here are mouse ones. From the germline J gene comes the end of the CDR3, since the read stops 3 residues before it. The chain uses TRBV5 and TRBJ1-6, with 8 positions matching TRBD1. TRBJ1-6 is labeled an ORF, and its function is uncertain. Germline V gives CDR1 LGHNA, CDR2 YNLKQL (reference sequence). The V segment lost 5 bases and the J segment 11 bases; nucleotides outside the gene matches: 2. CDR3 length: 12 residues. CDR3 region: CASSSGGPPLYF. CDR3 bases read: TGTGCCAGCAGCTCAGGGGGCCCGCCC.

Regarding this clone: Gene names refer to mouse genes. The CDR3 is cut off 4 residues early in the read; its end comes from the germline J gene. The chain recombines TRBV13-3 with TRBJ1-2; D remains ambiguous. V was cut by 1 base and J by 0 bases, with 7 bases left in between. The CDR3 has 14 amino acids. Germline CDR1 is NNHDY and CDR2 is SYVADS. CDR3 DNA (partial): TGTGCCAGCAGTGATCAGAGTGCAAACTCC. This encodes CASSDQSANS. The CDR3 as a whole reads CASSDQSANSDYTF.

This clone has just a few counts. Gene names denote mouse genes. From the germline J gene comes the end of the CDR3, since the read stops 4 residues before it. This sequence joins TRBV19 and TRBJ2-2; 10 nucleotides agree with TRBD1. Germline CDR1 and CDR2: FNHDT and SITEND (reference sequence). The V gene end was trimmed by 4 bases and the J gene end by 3 bases; junction bases not matched to a gene: 6. This CDR3 region has 16 residues. The part of the CDR3 DNA that was read is TGTGCCAGCAGTCCCGACAGGGGGCGCGACACCGGG. Its protein product is CASSPDRGRDTG. The full CDR3 protein reads CASSPDRGRDTGQLYF. The variable domain in full, with the rest retrieved from reference TRBV19 and TRBJ2-2, is GGIITQTPKFLIGQEGQKLTLKCQQNFNHDTMYWYRQDSGKGLRLIYYSITENDLQKGDLSEGYDASREKKSSFSLTVTSAQKNEMAVFLCASSPDRGRDTGQLYFGEGSKLTVL.

Only a few counts were recorded for this clone. The gene names here belong to mouse. The read is 4 residues too short to cover the CDR3 end, so that end is filled in from the germline J gene. The chain combines TRBV31 with TRBJ2-5; D might be TRBD1 (6 bases). The germline gives CDR1 GKSSPN, CDR2 SITVG. The CDR3 consists of 14 residues. The CDR3 sequence: CAWSPTTGRDTQYF. The covered CDR3 bases are TGTGCCTGGAGTCCCACAACAGGGAGGGAC.

With regard to this clone: The genes and germline here are from mouse. The sequence runs out 4 residues before the end of the CDR3; the remainder is reconstructed from the germline J gene. Other DNA sequences in this specimen translate into the identical CDR3. The rearrangement uses TRBV31 and TRBJ2-5, with TRBD1 matching 9 bases. The CDR3 has 14 amino acids. CDR1 and CDR2 from the germline V gene are GKSSPN and SITVG. The part of the CDR3 DNA that was read is TGTGCCTGGAGTCTAGGGACAGGGAAGGAC. Translating it yields CAWSLGTGKD. The CDR3 in its entirety is CAWSLGTGKDTQYF.

Only a few counts were recorded for this clone. This may be a read error: a much more frequent sequence differs by one nucleotide. Mouse germline and gene names are used. The read finishes 4 residues shy of the CDR3 end, and the germline J gene is used to complete it. The same CDR3 is also encoded by other DNA sequences in this sample. The J gene is TRBJ1-2, the V gene TRBV1, with D unresolved. V shed 1 base and J shed 2 bases, with 5 bases lying between them. The CDR3 totals 13 residues. CDR1 and CDR2 (germline): NSQYPW, LRSPGD (reference sequence). CDR3 loop: CTCSAGQNSDYTF. CDR3 DNA, as far as it was read: TGCACCTGCAGTGCAGGTCAGAACTCC.

Points on this clone: Mouse germline and gene names are used. The read finishes 4 residues shy of the CDR3 end, and the germline J gene is used to complete it. V gene TRBV1 combines with J gene TRBJ2-1, with D possibly TRBD1 on 6 matching bases. The CDR3 is made up of 16 amino acids. Germline loops: CDR1 NSQYPW, CDR2 LRSPGD (reference sequence). The CDR3 here is CTCSADLGQGRAEQFF. The CDR3 bases that were read are TGCACCTGCAGTGCAGATCTAGGGCAGGGGAGGGCT.

Regarding this clone: Mouse germline and gene names are used. The read stops 4 residues short of the end of the CDR3; the missing end is completed from the germline J gene. In the same sample, other DNA sequences code for this CDR3. This chain uses TRBV13-1 with TRBJ2-1; 7 bases fit TRBD1. Trimming removed 0 bases from V and 1 base from J; junction bases left unmatched: 1. Per the germline V gene, CDR1 is NSHNY and CDR2 is SYGAGN. The CDR3 runs 15 residues. CDR3 DNA, as far as it was read: TGTGCCAGCAGTGATGCCAGGGGGAACTATGCT. It yields the protein CASSDARGNYA. The whole CDR3 reads CASSDARGNYAEQFF.